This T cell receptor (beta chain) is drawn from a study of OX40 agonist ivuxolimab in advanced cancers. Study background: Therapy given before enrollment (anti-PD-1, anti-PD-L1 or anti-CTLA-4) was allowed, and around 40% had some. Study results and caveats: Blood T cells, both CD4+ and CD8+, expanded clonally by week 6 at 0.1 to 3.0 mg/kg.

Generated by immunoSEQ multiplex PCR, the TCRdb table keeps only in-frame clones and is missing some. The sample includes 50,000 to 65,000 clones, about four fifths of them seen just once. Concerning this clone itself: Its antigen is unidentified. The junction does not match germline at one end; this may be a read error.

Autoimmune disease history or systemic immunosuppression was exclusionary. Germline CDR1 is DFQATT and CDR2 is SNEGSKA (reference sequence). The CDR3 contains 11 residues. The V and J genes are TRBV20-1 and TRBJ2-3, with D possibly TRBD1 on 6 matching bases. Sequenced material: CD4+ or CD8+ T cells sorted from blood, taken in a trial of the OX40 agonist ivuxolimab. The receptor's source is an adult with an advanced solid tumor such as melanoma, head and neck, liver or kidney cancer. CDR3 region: CGGRSTDTQYF. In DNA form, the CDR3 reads TGTGGGGGCCGAAGCACAGATACGCAGTATTTT.